Listed here are 32 T cell receptor beta chains from one sample, sequenced in a study of CD8 T cells in Susac syndrome. 0.5 to 1 ug RNA was reverse transcribed with random hexamers. TCRdb re-derived calls from the immunoSEQ multiplex PCR reads in MiXCR, one entry per CDR3 protein. The sample records some 200,000 distinct CDR3 sequences, 80% to 95% being singletons. The specimen was CD8+ T cells from PBMCs. Receptor source: a human donor with multiple sclerosis.

The chain recombines TRBV20-1 with TRBJ2-2; TRBD2 matches at 12 bases. After removal of 8 bases from V and 1 base from J, the junction contained 20 bases not matched to a gene. The CDR3 spans 20 residues. CDR1 DFQATT and CDR2 SNEGSKA come from the germline V gene (reference sequence). The CDR3 bases are TGCAGTACAAGAAAGACTAGCGGGAGAGTAACGATTAAGAACACCGGGGAGCTGTTTTTT. Its protein product is CSTRKTSGRVTIKNTGELFF.

V is TRBV19 and J is TRBJ1-5; no reliable D call. The V gene lost 3 bases and the J gene lost 0 bases, with 9 bases spanning the gap. Germline CDR1 and CDR2: LNHDA and SQIVND (reference sequence). The CDR3 extends over 15 amino acids. In DNA, the CDR3 is TGTGCCAGTAGTATTTCCGACCATAGCAATCAGCCCCAGCATTTT. Translation: CASSISDHSNQPQHF.

The rearrangement uses TRBV7-3 and TRBJ2-7, with D maybe TRBD2 (5 bases). The CDR3 length is 17 residues. Germline CDR1 is SGHTA and CDR2 is FQGTGA. Trimming pared 0 bases from V and 3 bases from J, leaving 18 bases between. The DNA for the CDR3 is TGTGCCAGCAGCTTAACGGCATCGGGGAAAGAGGGCTACGAGCAGTACTTC. This codes for CASSLTASGKEGYEQYF.

The chain has TRBV10-3 and TRBJ2-7; D is unclear. CDR1 and CDR2 (germline): ENHRY, SYGVKD. Trimming stripped 10 bases from V and 7 bases from J, with 17 bases between. The CDR3 covers 12 residues. DNA of the CDR3: TGTGCCACCCTGGCGGCCTCCGAGGAGCAGTACTTC. Residues: CATLAASEEQYF.

This chain links TRBV29-1 with TRBJ2-1; D unclear. The germline gives CDR1 SQVTM, CDR2 ANQGSEA. V lost 3 bases, J lost 4 bases, and 10 bases lay in between. This CDR3 comprises 13 residues. CDR3 sequence (DNA): TGCAGCGTTGAGGCGCCCCAGTACAATGAGCAGTTCTTC. This translates into CSVEAPQYNEQFF.

The chain joins TRBV13 to TRBJ1-1; D possibly corresponds to TRBD1 (5 bases). The CDR3 sequence is 14 residues long. The ends were cut back, 5 bases at V and 1 base at J, with 11 bases in the middle. Germline CDR1 PRHDT, CDR2 FYEKMQ (reference sequence). The CDR3 DNA reads as TGTGCCAGCAGCCCCCAGGGATCGAACACTGAAGCTTTCTTT. It encodes CASSPQGSNTEAFF.

The chain employs TRBV12-3 or TRBV12-4 and TRBJ1-1; no definite D call. This CDR3 comprises 13 residues. The V gene lost 3 bases and the J gene lost 4 bases, with 9 bases spanning the gap. The CDR3 DNA reads as TGTGCCAGCAGTTTTGGGAGCGGCACTGAAGCTTTCTTT. It yields the protein CASSFGSGTEAFF.

V is TRBV4-2 and J is TRBJ2-2; D may match TRBD1 or TRBD2 (5 bases each). The CDR3 has 13 amino acids. Deletions cut 10 bases from V and 5 bases from J, with 14 bases between. CDR1 is LGHNA and CDR2 is YNFKEQ in the germline V gene. CDR3: CATAGTETGELFF. CDR3 DNA sequence: TGTGCCACCGCCGGGACCGAAACCGGGGAGCTGTTTTTT.

The rearrangement uses TRBV2 and TRBJ2-5; D perhaps matches TRBD1 (5 bases). Trimming removed 3 bases from V and 13 bases from J, with 12 bases in between. The CDR3 covers 11 residues. Germline V CDR1 and CDR2: SNHLY, FYNNEI. The CDR3 is CASSEPRVPYF. The CDR3 nucleotides read TGTGCCAGCAGTGAGCCCAGGGTCCCGTACTTC.

The V gene is TRBV7-2, the J gene TRBJ2-7; 11 bases are shared with TRBD1. Losses at the gene ends were 6 bases for V and 2 bases for J; bases not matched to a gene: 9. This CDR3 has 16 residues. Germline CDR1 reads SGHTA; CDR2 reads FQGNSA. CDR3 loop: CASSYIPGQGAYEQYF. CDR3 coding DNA: TGTGCCAGCAGTTACATCCCGGGACAGGGGGCCTACGAGCAGTACTTC.

The V gene is TRBV5-4, the J gene TRBJ2-3, with 10 positions matching TRBD2. The germline CDR1 and CDR2 sequences are SGHNT and YYREEE (reference sequence). The CDR3 has 15 residues. Losses at the gene ends were 7 bases for V and 6 bases for J; bases not matched to a gene: 11. DNA for the CDR3: TGTGCCAGCCGCGACAGCGGGGGGGCTGGCGATACGCAGTATTTT. Translating it yields CASRDSGGAGDTQYF.

The chain couples TRBV19 to TRBJ2-1; a weak D match, TRBD2 (5 bases). Germline CDR1 and CDR2: LNHDA and SQIVND (reference sequence). Trimming took 7 bases from V and 1 from J, leaving 14 bases between them. The CDR3 length is 15 residues. The CDR3 loop is CASTPAGPSYNEQFF. In DNA form, the CDR3 reads TGTGCCAGTACTCCTGCGGGCCCGTCCTACAATGAGCAGTTCTTC.

The chain joins TRBV5-6 to TRBJ1-5, with D uncertain. The germline V gene has CDR1 SGHDT and CDR2 YYEEEE. This CDR3 comprises 14 residues. V dropped 0 bases and J dropped 7 bases, with 11 bases sitting between them. The CDR3 is CASSLAGGIQPQHF. CDR3 nucleotides: TGTGCCAGCAGCTTGGCCGGCGGAATCCAGCCCCAGCATTTT.

The rearrangement links TRBV4-3 to TRBJ2-1, with 12 bases that match TRBD2. The CDR3 is made up of 16 amino acids. J gave up 4 bases and V 5 bases, and 6 bases lay outside the gene matches. Germline V lookup: CDR1 LGHNA, CDR2 YSLEER. CDR3 coding DNA: TGCGCCAGCAGCAGCACCGGGACTAGCGGGTACAATGAGCAGTTCTTC. The encoded protein is CASSSTGTSGYNEQFF.

The chain has TRBV4-3 and TRBJ2-3; no clear D. V lost 0 bases to trimming and J lost 10 bases, with 17 bases between them. Per germline, CDR1 LGHNA and CDR2 YSLEER. CDR3 length equals 15 residues. For the CDR3, the DNA is TGCGCCAGCAGCCAAGATACCCTCCTCGGATCAGCGCAGTATTTT. Protein: CASSQDTLLGSAQYF.

The chain couples TRBV7-9 to TRBJ2-2; 7 bases fit TRBD1. The V and J ends lost 5 bases and 3 bases, in that order; junction bases with no gene match: 6. CDR3 length equals 15 residues. Germline CDR1 SEHNR, CDR2 FQNEAQ (reference sequence). The CDR3: CASSGEGQHTGELFF. CDR3 DNA: TGTGCCAGCAGCGGCGAGGGACAGCACACCGGGGAGCTGTTTTTT.

This sequence joins TRBV6-5 and TRBJ1-1; TRBD1 is a possible D gene (6 bases). Trimming took 4 bases from V and 5 from J, leaving 11 bases between them. The CDR3 totals 13 residues. Germline V gives CDR1 MNHEY, CDR2 SVGAGI. CDR3 amino acids: CASSSTGITEAFF. The CDR3 bases are TGTGCCAGCAGTTCCACAGGGATTACTGAAGCTTTCTTT.

The chain joins TRBV6-2 or TRBV6-3 to TRBJ2-2; D is unresolved. This CDR3 has 15 residues. V dropped 6 bases and J dropped 0 bases, with 11 bases sitting between them. Germline CDR1 reads MNHEY; CDR2 reads SVGEGT. CDR3 in DNA: TGTGCCAGCAGCTTAGAAGGCCCGAACACCGGGGAGCTGTTTTTT. Translated, it gives CASSLEGPNTGELFF.

This chain joins TRBV30 and TRBJ1-2; a possible D gene is TRBD1 (5 bases). Germline V gene data show CDR1 as GTSNPN and CDR2 as SVGIG (reference sequence). The V end was cut by 8 bases, the J end by 0 bases, with 13 bases between. This CDR3 is built from 13 residues. The CDR3 reads CAHQTVANYGYTF. DNA of the CDR3: TGTGCCCACCAGACAGTAGCTAACTATGGCTACACCTTC.

This rearrangement joins TRBV6-1 to TRBJ2-2; TRBD1 agrees at 8 bases. V gave up 6 bases and J gave up 6 bases; unmatched junction bases: 9. This CDR3 contains 15 residues. The germline V gene encodes CDR1 MNHNS and CDR2 SASEGT. Here the CDR3 reads CASRGTGGPSGELFF. The DNA of the CDR3 is TGTGCCAGCAGAGGGACAGGTGGTCCTTCCGGGGAGCTGTTTTTT.

This clonotype was seen only a few times. The chain couples TRBV27 to TRBJ2-1, with 10 bases identical to TRBD2. The trim removed 2 bases at V and 3 bases at J, leaving 4 bases unmatched. The V gene's germline CDR1 is MNHEY and CDR2 SMNVEV (reference sequence). The CDR3 runs to 16 residues. The CDR3 is CASSLGLAGVYNEQFF. CDR3 coding DNA: TGTGCCAGCAGTTTAGGTCTAGCGGGGGTCTACAATGAGCAGTTCTTC.

The chain carries TRBV24-1 and TRBJ2-3; D call uncertain. The germline gives CDR1 KGHDR, CDR2 SFDVKD. Trimming stripped 3 bases from V and 4 bases from J, with 4 bases between. The CDR3 runs to 12 residues. Written as DNA, the CDR3 is TGTGCCACCAGTGATACAGCAGATACGCAGTATTTT. It yields the protein CATSDTADTQYF.

The rearrangement links TRBV6-2 or TRBV6-3 to TRBJ1-2; no definite D call. The CDR3 consists of 12 residues. Germline CDR1 reads MNHEY; CDR2 reads SVGEGT. Trimming cost V 8 bases and J 3 bases, with 10 bases left between them. This chain's CDR3 is CASVQPDYGYTF. The CDR3, as DNA: TGTGCCAGCGTCCAGCCTGACTATGGCTACACCTTC.

There are a few counts of this clonotype. The chain is built from TRBV27 and TRBJ1-1; D is undetermined. Germline CDR1 reads MNHEY; CDR2 reads SMNVEV (reference sequence). V lost 3 bases to trimming and J lost 6 bases, with 11 bases between them. The length of the CDR3 is 13 residues. The CDR3 DNA reads as TGTGCCAGCAGTTTGACGAGAGTATCTGAAGCTTTCTTT. Translating it yields CASSLTRVSEAFF.

This sequence joins TRBV25-1 and TRBJ1-2, with TRBD1 identical over 8 bases. The CDR3 is 14 amino acids. Germline trimming cut 3 bases from V and 6 bases from J; bases unmatched to any gene: 6. Germline V CDR1 and CDR2: MGHDK, SYGVNS. CDR3 DNA sequence: TGTGCCAGCAGTGAGGACAGGGTGTACGATGGCTACACCTTC. Its translation is CASSEDRVYDGYTF.

The rearrangement links TRBV10-3 to TRBJ2-1, with D possibly being TRBD2 (5 bases). Germline loops: CDR1 ENHRY, CDR2 SYGVKD. Trimming took 3 bases from V and 7 from J, leaving 10 bases between them. The CDR3 spans 13 residues. This CDR3 reads CAISDGAANEQFF. In DNA, the CDR3 is TGTGCCATCAGTGACGGAGCGGCTAATGAGCAGTTCTTC.

The genes are TRBV9 and TRBJ1-1; possible D gene TRBD1, 6 bases. Trimming took 3 bases from V and 5 from J, leaving 8 bases between them. This CDR3 has 12 amino acids. CDR1 SGDLS and CDR2 YYNGEE come from the germline V gene. DNA of the CDR3: TGTGCCAGCAGCGCCGGACAGACTGAAGCTTTCTTT. It specifies CASSAGQTEAFF.

The chain uses TRBV12-3 or TRBV12-4 and TRBJ2-7; 7 positions agree with TRBD1. V trimming: 6 bases; J trimming: 0 bases; junction bases outside the gene matches: 5. CDR3 length: 14 residues. The CDR3 protein is CASSSGTASYEQYF. DNA for the CDR3: TGTGCCAGCAGCTCCGGGACAGCCTCCTACGAGCAGTACTTC.

This chain connects TRBV5-4 to TRBJ2-6; D is unclear. Germline assignment: CDR1 SGHNT and CDR2 YYREEE (reference sequence). This CDR3 contains 16 residues. The V end was cut by 5 bases, the J end by 1 base, with 13 bases between. CDR3: CASSSGRRSGANVLTF. In nucleotides, the CDR3 is TGTGCCAGCAGTTCCGGACGGCGTTCTGGGGCCAACGTCCTGACTTTC.

The chain is built from TRBV7-2 and TRBJ1-2; the D gene is possibly TRBD1 (5 bases). The germline gives CDR1 SGHTA, CDR2 FQGNSA. The V end was cut by 5 bases, the J end by 6 bases, with 16 bases between. This CDR3 contains 14 residues. The CDR3 sequence is CASSLISQGDGYTF. For the CDR3, the DNA is TGTGCCAGCAGCCTAATATCCCAAGGGGATGGCTACACCTTC.

The genes are TRBV7-9 and TRBJ2-7; no clear D. The CDR3 runs to 13 residues. CDR1 SEHNR and CDR2 FQNEAQ come from the germline V gene (reference sequence). Deletions cut 5 bases from V and 2 bases from J, with 10 bases between. The CDR3 DNA sequence: TGTGCCAGCAGCCTAACACCCACCTACGAGCAGTACTTC. Residues: CASSLTPTYEQYF.

The rearrangement joins TRBV9 to TRBJ1-3, with no clear D. Germline V CDR1 and CDR2: SGDLS, YYNGEE. V was cut by 0 bases and J by 0 bases, with 13 bases left in between. This CDR3 is built from 17 residues. The CDR3 DNA reads as TGTGCCAGCAGCGTAGGTGACCTTGCCTACTCTGGAAACACCATATATTTT. This sequence encodes CASSVGDLAYSGNTIYF.